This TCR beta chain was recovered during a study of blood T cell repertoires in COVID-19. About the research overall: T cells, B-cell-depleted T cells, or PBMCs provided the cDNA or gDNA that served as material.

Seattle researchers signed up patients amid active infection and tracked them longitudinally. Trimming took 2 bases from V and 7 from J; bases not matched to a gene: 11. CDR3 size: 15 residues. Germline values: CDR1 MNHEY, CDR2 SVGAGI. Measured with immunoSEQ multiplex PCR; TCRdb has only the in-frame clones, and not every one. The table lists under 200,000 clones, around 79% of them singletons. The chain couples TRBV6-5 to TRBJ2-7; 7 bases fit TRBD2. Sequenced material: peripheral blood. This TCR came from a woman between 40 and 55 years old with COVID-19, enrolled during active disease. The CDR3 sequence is CASSYGRGPYNEQYF. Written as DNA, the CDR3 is TGTGCCAGCAGTTACGGGAGGGGACCCTATAATGAGCAGTACTTC.